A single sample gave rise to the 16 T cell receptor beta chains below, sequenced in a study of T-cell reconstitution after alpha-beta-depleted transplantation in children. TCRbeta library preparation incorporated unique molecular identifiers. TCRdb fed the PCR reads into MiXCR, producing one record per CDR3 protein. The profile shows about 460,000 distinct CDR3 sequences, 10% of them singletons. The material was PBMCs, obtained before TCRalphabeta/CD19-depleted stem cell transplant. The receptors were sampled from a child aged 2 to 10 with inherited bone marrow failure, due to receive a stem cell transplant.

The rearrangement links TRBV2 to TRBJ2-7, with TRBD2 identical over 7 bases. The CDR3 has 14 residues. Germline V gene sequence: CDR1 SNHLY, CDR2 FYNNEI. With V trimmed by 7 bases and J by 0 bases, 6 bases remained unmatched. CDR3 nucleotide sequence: TGTGCCAGCATCGTCGGGAGGCCCTCCTACGAGCAGTACTTC. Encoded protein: CASIVGRPSYEQYF.

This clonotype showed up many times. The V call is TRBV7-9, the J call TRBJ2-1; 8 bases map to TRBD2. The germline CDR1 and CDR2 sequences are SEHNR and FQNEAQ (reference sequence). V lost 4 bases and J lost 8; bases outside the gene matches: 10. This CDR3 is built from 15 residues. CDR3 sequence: CASSSPGLVGDEQFF. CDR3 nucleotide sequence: TGTGCCAGCAGCTCCCCGGGACTAGTGGGCGATGAGCAGTTCTTC. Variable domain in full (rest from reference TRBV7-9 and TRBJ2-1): DTGVSQNPRHKITKRGQNVTFRCDPISEHNRLYWYRQTLGQGPEFLTYFQNEAQLEKSRLLSDRFSAERPKGSFSTLEIQRTEQGDSAMYLCASSSPGLVGDEQFFGPGTRLTVL.

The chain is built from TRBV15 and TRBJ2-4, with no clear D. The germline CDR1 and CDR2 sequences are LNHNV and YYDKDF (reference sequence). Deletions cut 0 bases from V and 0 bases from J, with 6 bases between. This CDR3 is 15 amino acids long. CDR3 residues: CATSRDGLAKNIQYF. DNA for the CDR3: TGTGCCACCAGCAGAGACGGGCTAGCCAAAAACATTCAGTACTTC.

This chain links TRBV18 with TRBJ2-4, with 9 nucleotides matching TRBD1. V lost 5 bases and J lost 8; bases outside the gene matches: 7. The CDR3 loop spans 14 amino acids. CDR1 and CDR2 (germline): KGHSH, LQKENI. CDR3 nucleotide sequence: TGTGCCAGCTCAGCCCGGGACAGGGAGGACATTCAGTACTTC. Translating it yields CASSARDREDIQYF.

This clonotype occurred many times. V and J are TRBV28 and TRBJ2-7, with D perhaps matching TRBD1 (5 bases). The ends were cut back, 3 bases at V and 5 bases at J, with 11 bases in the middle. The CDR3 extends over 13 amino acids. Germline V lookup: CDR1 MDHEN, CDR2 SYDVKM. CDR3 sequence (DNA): TGTGCCAGCAGTTTTCAGGGAAGCAACGAGCAGTACTTC. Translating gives CASSFQGSNEQYF.

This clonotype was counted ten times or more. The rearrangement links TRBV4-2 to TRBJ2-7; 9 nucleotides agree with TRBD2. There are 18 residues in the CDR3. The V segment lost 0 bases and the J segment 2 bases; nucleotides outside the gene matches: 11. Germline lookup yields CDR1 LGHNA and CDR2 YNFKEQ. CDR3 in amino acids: CASSQDLRIAGVTYEQYF. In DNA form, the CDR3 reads TGTGCCAGCAGCCAAGATTTGCGCATAGCGGGAGTGACCTACGAGCAGTACTTC.

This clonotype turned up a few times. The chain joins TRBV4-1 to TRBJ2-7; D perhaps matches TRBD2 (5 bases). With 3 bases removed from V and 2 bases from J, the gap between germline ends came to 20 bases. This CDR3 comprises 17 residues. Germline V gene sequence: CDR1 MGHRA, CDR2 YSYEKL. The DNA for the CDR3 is TGCGCCAGCAGCCATACCCCTGGACGGACTCCTCCCTACGAGCAGTACTTC. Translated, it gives CASSHTPGRTPPYEQYF.

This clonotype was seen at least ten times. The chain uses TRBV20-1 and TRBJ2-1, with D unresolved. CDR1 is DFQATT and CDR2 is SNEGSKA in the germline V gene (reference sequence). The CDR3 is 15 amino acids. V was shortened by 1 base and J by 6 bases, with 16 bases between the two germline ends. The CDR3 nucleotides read TGCAGTGCTAGAGTAATTGGTGACGATACCAATGAGCAGTTCTTC. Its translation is CSARVIGDDTNEQFF.

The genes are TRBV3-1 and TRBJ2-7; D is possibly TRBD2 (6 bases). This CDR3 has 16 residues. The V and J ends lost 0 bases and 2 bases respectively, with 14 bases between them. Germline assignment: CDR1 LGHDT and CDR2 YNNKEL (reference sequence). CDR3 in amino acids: CASSQEVLASPYEQYF. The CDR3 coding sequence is TGTGCCAGCAGCCAAGAGGTTCTAGCGAGCCCCTACGAGCAGTACTTC.

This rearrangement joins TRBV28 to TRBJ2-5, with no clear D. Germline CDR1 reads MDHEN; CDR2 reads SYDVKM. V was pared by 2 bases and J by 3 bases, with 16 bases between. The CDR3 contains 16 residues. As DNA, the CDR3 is TGTGCCAGCAGTTTAGGTGGCGGCTTTGAAAAAGAGACCCAGTACTTC. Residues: CASSLGGGFEKETQYF.

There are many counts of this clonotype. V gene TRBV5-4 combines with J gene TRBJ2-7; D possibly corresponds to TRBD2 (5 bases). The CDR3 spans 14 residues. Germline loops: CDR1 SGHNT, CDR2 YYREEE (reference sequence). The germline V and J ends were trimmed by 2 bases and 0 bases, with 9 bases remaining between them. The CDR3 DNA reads TGTGCCAGCAGCTTCCCGGGGATCTCCTACGAGCAGTACTTC. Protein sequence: CASSFPGISYEQYF.

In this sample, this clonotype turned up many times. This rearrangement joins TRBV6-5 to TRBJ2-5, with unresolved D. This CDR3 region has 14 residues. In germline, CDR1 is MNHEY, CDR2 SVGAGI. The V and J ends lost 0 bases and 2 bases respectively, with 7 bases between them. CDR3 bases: TGTGCCAGCAGTTACTCGGAGCGTCAAGAGACCCAGTACTTC. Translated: CASSYSERQETQYF.

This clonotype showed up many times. CDR3: CASSLYGGHEQYF. CDR3 in DNA: TGTGCCAGCAGCTTATACGGCGGCCACGAGCAGTACTTC. J is TRBJ2-7 and V is TRBV7-2; D is ambiguous. Trimming took off 2 bases at V and 5 bases at J, with 10 bases between the two ends. Germline V CDR1 and CDR2: SGHTA, FQGNSA. This CDR3 is 13 amino acids long.

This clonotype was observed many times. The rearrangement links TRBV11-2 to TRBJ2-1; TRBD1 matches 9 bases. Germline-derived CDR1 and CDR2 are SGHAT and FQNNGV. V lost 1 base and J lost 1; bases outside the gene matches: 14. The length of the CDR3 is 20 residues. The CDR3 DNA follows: TGTGCCAGCAGCTTAGGGTGGCCGGGACAGGGTAAATATTCCTACAATGAGCAGTTCTTC. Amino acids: CASSLGWPGQGKYSYNEQFF.

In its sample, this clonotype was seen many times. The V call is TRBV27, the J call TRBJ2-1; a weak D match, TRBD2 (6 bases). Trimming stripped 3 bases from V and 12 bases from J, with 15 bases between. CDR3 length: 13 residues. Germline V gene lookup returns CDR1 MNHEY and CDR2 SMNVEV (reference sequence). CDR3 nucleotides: TGTGCCAGCAGTTTCTCTTGGGACTCGCTGCAGTTCTTC. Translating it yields CASSFSWDSLQFF.

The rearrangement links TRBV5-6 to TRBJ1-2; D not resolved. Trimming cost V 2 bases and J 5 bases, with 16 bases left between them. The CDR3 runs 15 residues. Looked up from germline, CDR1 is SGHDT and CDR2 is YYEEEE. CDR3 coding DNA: TGTGCCAGCAGCTTTGTCGCGACGGACGGTTATGGCTACACCTTC. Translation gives CASSFVATDGYGYTF. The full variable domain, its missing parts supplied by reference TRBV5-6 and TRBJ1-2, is DAGVTQSPTHLIKTRGQQVTLRCSPKSGHDTVSWYQQALGQGPQFIFQYYEEEERQRGNFPDRFSGHQFPNYSSELNVNALLLGDSALYLCASSFVATDGYGYTFGSGTRLTVV.